A single sample gave rise to the 21 T cell receptor beta chains below, sequenced in a study of radiotherapy plus CTLA-4 blockade in lung cancer. Repertoires were generated with immunoSEQ multiplex PCR, while TCRdb's copy carries only in-frame clones and drops some. The sample yields about 51,000 clones, 77% seen once. The sample in question was peripheral blood, obtained from a patient treated with radiotherapy plus ipilimumab. These receptors originate from a human donor with non-small cell lung cancer whose response to radiotherapy plus ipilimumab could not be evaluated.

CDR3 in DNA: TGTGCCAGAGGGGAGGTTTGGGGAAACACCATATATTTT. Its protein product is CARGEVWGNTIYF. This chain links TRBV5-3 with TRBJ1-3; D remains ambiguous. TRBV5-3 is an ORF, and what it does is uncertain. V was pared by 7 bases and J by 4 bases, with 12 bases between. The CDR3 totals 13 residues.

The J gene is TRBJ2-2, the V gene TRBV6-5; D perhaps matches TRBD1 (5 bases). V was clipped by 1 base and J by 7 bases, with 7 bases between them. The CDR3 runs 13 residues. From germline, CDR1 is MNHEY and CDR2 SVGAGI. CDR3 loop: CASSYFQGGELFF. The CDR3 coding sequence is TGTGCCAGCAGTTACTTCCAGGGCGGGGAGCTGTTTTTT.

The chain has TRBV5-1 and TRBJ2-7; TRBD2 might be the D (5 bases). Trimming shortened V by 0 bases and J by 1 base, and 11 bases separated the two germline ends. Germline assignment: CDR1 SGHRS and CDR2 YFSETQ. The CDR3 consists of 15 residues. For the CDR3, the DNA is TGCGCCAGCAGCTTGGATGCCGGGAAGTCCTACGAGCAGTACTTC. It encodes CASSLDAGKSYEQYF.

This clone was counted a single time. The chain uses TRBV18 and TRBJ2-3; 7 bases agree with TRBD1. Germline CDR1 is KGHSH and CDR2 is LQKENI. The CDR3 is 14 amino acids. Trimming removed 4 bases from V and 0 bases from J; junction bases left unmatched: 1. Here the CDR3 reads CASSQGASTDTQYF. CDR3 bases: TGTGCCAGCTCACAGGGGGCTAGCACAGATACGCAGTATTTT.

This rearrangement joins TRBV15 to TRBJ1-1, with D perhaps matching TRBD1 (6 bases). Germline V gives CDR1 LNHNV, CDR2 YYDKDF (reference sequence). Trimming took off 5 bases at V and 1 base at J, with 14 bases between the two ends. This CDR3 spans 15 amino acids. CDR3 nucleotides: TGTGCCACCAGCGACAGCCGAGGGGGGAACACTGAAGCTTTCTTT. This gives the protein CATSDSRGGNTEAFF.

This clone was recorded a few times. The CDR3 region is CAITGAYEQYF. The CDR3 DNA follows: TGCGCCATTACAGGGGCCTACGAGCAGTACTTC. The chain carries TRBV10-1 and TRBJ2-7, with 7 bases lining up with TRBD1. There are 11 residues in the CDR3. Germline loops: CDR1 WNHNN, CDR2 SYGVQD (reference sequence). Germline trimming cut 10 bases from V and 2 bases from J; bases unmatched to any gene: 2.

The genes are TRBV7-6 and TRBJ1-4; tentative D call: TRBD1 (5 bases). The CDR3 is 13 residues long. CDR1 SGHVS and CDR2 FNYEAQ come from the germline V gene. Trimming pared 2 bases from V and 7 bases from J, leaving 8 bases between. The CDR3 here is CASSLRGGEKLFF. CDR3 DNA: TGTGCCAGCAGCTTACGGGGGGGTGAAAAACTGTTTTTT.

The genes are TRBV10-3 and TRBJ2-5; no clear D gene. The V gene lost 3 bases and the J gene lost 2 bases, with 7 bases spanning the gap. The germline V gene encodes CDR1 ENHRY and CDR2 SYGVKD. This CDR3 spans 13 amino acids. The CDR3 DNA is TGTGCCATCAGTGATGGTCAGCAAGAGACCCAGTACTTC. Its translation: CAISDGQQETQYF.

This clone was seen a few times. The chain links TRBV13 to TRBJ1-1, with a weak D call TRBD1 (6 bases). Germline V gene lookup returns CDR1 PRHDT and CDR2 FYEKMQ (reference sequence). CDR3 length equals 13 residues. The V end lost 5 bases, the J end lost 7 bases, and 14 bases lay between the germline ends. CDR3: CASSRRTADEAFF. The CDR3 DNA follows: TGTGCCAGCAGCCGGAGGACAGCCGATGAAGCTTTCTTT.

The chain combines TRBV6-1 with TRBJ2-1; 10 bases map to TRBD2. V was clipped by 6 bases and J by 1 base; unmatched bases: 3. Germline V gene lookup returns CDR1 MNHNS and CDR2 SASEGT. The length of the CDR3 is 15 residues. The CDR3 DNA sequence: TGTGCCAGCAGGCCACTAGCGGGGTCCTACAATGAGCAGTTCTTC. Its translation is CASRPLAGSYNEQFF.

The chain couples TRBV19 to TRBJ2-3; 7 bases line up with TRBD2. V shed 2 bases and J 2 bases; nucleotides not matched to a gene: 7. Germline-derived CDR1 and CDR2 are LNHDA and SQIVND (reference sequence). The length of the CDR3 is 16 residues. The CDR3 DNA reads TGTGCCAGTAGTATAATCGGAGCGGGGTCCACAGATACGCAGTATTTT. This encodes CASSIIGAGSTDTQYF.

This chain joins TRBV4-3 and TRBJ2-7, with 7 bases matching TRBD2. Germline V gene lookup returns CDR1 LGHNA and CDR2 YSLEER. Trimming at V came to 3 bases and at J to 5 bases, leaving 19 bases not matched to a gene. The CDR3 consists of 18 residues. CDR3 nucleotides: TGCGCCAGCAGCCAGAGCTCAAAACCCGGACTAGTCACGCACGAGCAGTACTTC. Residues: CASSQSSKPGLVTHEQYF.

The chain links TRBV30 to TRBJ2-1, with D perhaps matching TRBD1 (5 bases). CDR1 GTSNPN and CDR2 SVGIG come from the germline V gene (reference sequence). This CDR3 has 14 amino acids. V was trimmed by 2 bases and J by 2 bases, leaving 10 bases between them. CDR3: CAWSRRATYNEQFF. The CDR3 nucleotides are TGTGCCTGGAGTCGCAGGGCGACCTACAATGAGCAGTTCTTC.

This chain uses TRBV6-5 with TRBJ2-7; D perhaps matches TRBD2 (5 bases). The V and J ends lost 0 bases and 7 bases respectively, with 16 bases between them. This CDR3 spans 15 amino acids. CDR1 and CDR2 from the germline V gene are MNHEY and SVGAGI. The CDR3 sequence is CASSYSSGGSKEQYF. In DNA form, the CDR3 reads TGTGCCAGCAGTTACTCGAGCGGAGGATCGAAAGAGCAGTACTTC.

The V and J genes are TRBV6-5 and TRBJ1-1, with 7 bases that match TRBD1. V was clipped by 9 bases and J by 2 bases; unmatched bases: 9. The CDR3 length is 14 residues. Germline V lookup: CDR1 MNHEY, CDR2 SVGAGI. The CDR3 DNA is TGTGCCAGTGTGAACAGGGGCTCAAACACTGAAGCTTTCTTT. Translated, it gives CASVNRGSNTEAFF.

The gene calls are TRBV19 and TRBJ2-2; 10 bases agree with TRBD1. Germline CDR1 reads LNHDA; CDR2 reads SQIVND (reference sequence). The length of the CDR3 is 14 residues. Trimming cost V 9 bases and J 4 bases; bases outside gene matches: 5. The CDR3 reads CASYRDRGTGELFF. The DNA for the CDR3 is TGTGCCAGCTACCGGGACAGGGGCACCGGGGAGCTGTTTTTT.

The chain links TRBV7-3 to TRBJ2-1, with 10 nucleotides matching TRBD2. The CDR3 has 15 residues. Unmatched junction bases numbered 6, after V lost 3 bases and J lost 7 bases. Germline assignment: CDR1 SGHTA and CDR2 FQGTGA. DNA for the CDR3: TGTGCCAGCAGCTTGAGCGGGGGGGCGGAAAATGAGCAGTTCTTC. Residues: CASSLSGGAENEQFF.

The chain employs TRBV9 and TRBJ2-1; tentative D call: TRBD2 (5 bases). Germline CDR1 SGDLS, CDR2 YYNGEE. With 4 bases removed from V and 6 bases from J, the gap between germline ends came to 20 bases. This CDR3 spans 16 amino acids. In nucleotides, the CDR3 is TGTGCCAGCAGCTCAACCCCGAGGGCTAGGCGCAATGAGCAGTTCTTC. Translating it yields CASSSTPRARRNEQFF.

V and J are TRBV6-5 and TRBJ2-7, with a weak D call TRBD2 (5 bases). From germline, CDR1 is MNHEY and CDR2 SVGAGI. The CDR3 runs 15 residues. The germline V and J ends were trimmed by 0 bases and 7 bases, with 16 bases remaining between them. The CDR3 DNA follows: TGTGCCAGCAGTTACTCCCAAACTCGGACGGGAGAGCAGTACTTC. It yields the protein CASSYSQTRTGEQYF.

The chain recombines TRBV5-6 with TRBJ2-1; 10 positions match TRBD2. This CDR3 contains 15 residues. In germline, CDR1 is SGHDT, CDR2 YYEEEE. After removal of 2 bases from V and 8 bases from J, the junction contained 7 bases not matched to a gene. CDR3 region: CASSLNLAGAHEQFF. The DNA for the CDR3 is TGTGCCAGCAGCTTAAATCTAGCGGGGGCTCATGAGCAGTTCTTC.

The chain carries TRBV2 and TRBJ2-1; D perhaps matches TRBD1 (5 bases). The V gene's germline CDR1 is SNHLY and CDR2 FYNNEI. Trimming took 7 bases from V and 1 from J, leaving 14 bases between them. The CDR3 runs to 15 residues. The CDR3 nucleotides read TGTGCCAGCACCGCCCTTCAGGGTTCCTACAATGAGCAGTTCTTC. Translated: CASTALQGSYNEQFF.